The rows below give T cell receptor beta chains drawn from one sample of a study of blood T cell repertoires in COVID-19. The data were produced by immunoSEQ multiplex PCR, yet TCRdb's version contains in-frame clones alone and is incomplete. The sample carries 120,000 to 150,000 clones, around 89% recorded once. The sequenced sample was peripheral blood. The source of these receptors is a human donor with COVID-19, enrolled during active disease. The donor label of this sample is uncertain. The CDR3 runs from the conserved cysteine through the conserved F or W. The order of the fields is CDR3 DNA, CDR3 protein, clone size, J gene, V gene, D gene. A D gene is named only where the DNA matches it firmly. Clone size appears in some rows only: once, few, many, or a class for an expanded clone.

CDR3 DNA: TGTGCCAGCAGCATTGATGAGTCCGGGGGGACCCAGTACTTC
CDR3 protein: CASSIDESGGTQYF
clone size: NA
J gene: TRBJ2-5
V gene: TRBV11-2
D gene: NA

CDR3 DNA: TGCGCCAGCAGCACAGGCTCCTCCGGGACAGGGGGTCGCAGGAACATATATTTT
CDR3 protein: CASSTGSSGTGGRRNIYF
clone size: NA
J gene: TRBJ1-3
V gene: TRBV5-1
D gene: TRBD1

CDR3 DNA: TGTGCCAGCAGCTTAGGGACGGCAGGGGGCAACACCGGGGAGCTGTTTTTT
CDR3 protein: CASSLGTAGGNTGELFF
clone size: NA
J gene: TRBJ2-2
V gene: TRBV11-3
D gene: TRBD1

CDR3 DNA: TGTGCCAGTGGGTCGCGGGCTACGAGCTCTGGGGCCAACGTCCTGACTTTC
CDR3 protein: CASGSRATSSGANVLTF
clone size: NA
J gene: TRBJ2-6
V gene: TRBV19
D gene: NA

CDR3 DNA: TGTGCCAGCAGCCCTGGGACAGCTAGCTACGAGCAGTACTTC
CDR3 protein: CASSPGTASYEQYF
clone size: NA
J gene: TRBJ2-7
V gene: TRBV9
D gene: TRBD1

CDR3 DNA: TGCGCCAGCAGCCGGGACAGGGGGGAGCACACCGGGGAGCTGTTTTTT
CDR3 protein: CASSRDRGEHTGELFF
clone size: once
J gene: TRBJ2-2
V gene: TRBV5-1
D gene: TRBD1

CDR3 DNA: TGTGCCAGCAGAGGGACATTCCACTACGAGCAGTACTTC
CDR3 protein: CASRGTFHYEQYF
clone size: once
J gene: TRBJ2-7
V gene: TRBV28
D gene: NA

CDR3 DNA: TGTGCCAGCAGCTGGGACAGTCGGACCATATATTTT
CDR3 protein: CASSWDSRTIYF
clone size: NA
J gene: TRBJ1-3
V gene: TRBV12-3/TRBV12-4
D gene: TRBD1

CDR3 DNA: TGTGCCAGCTTCGGGACAGGGACTGAAAAACTGTTTTTT
CDR3 protein: CASFGTGTEKLFF
clone size: once
J gene: TRBJ1-4
V gene: TRBV19
D gene: TRBD1

CDR3 DNA: TGTGCCTCAGGGGGGAGCACAGATACGCAGTATTTT
CDR3 protein: CASGGSTDTQYF
clone size: NA
J gene: TRBJ2-3
V gene: TRBV24-1
D gene: NA

CDR3 DNA: TGCAGCGTCGGCGACATGGGAAACACCATATATTTT
CDR3 protein: CSVGDMGNTIYF
clone size: NA
J gene: TRBJ1-3
V gene: TRBV29-1
D gene: NA

CDR3 DNA: TGCAGCGCCTCCACAGGGGGGAACACTGAAGCTTTCTTT
CDR3 protein: CSASTGGNTEAFF
clone size: NA
J gene: TRBJ1-1
V gene: TRBV29-1
D gene: TRBD1

CDR3 DNA: TGTGCCAGCAGTGAAGACAGGAGCTCCTATAATTCACCCCTCCACTTT
CDR3 protein: CASSEDRSSYNSPLHF
clone size: NA
J gene: TRBJ1-6
V gene: TRBV6-1
D gene: NA

CDR3 DNA: TGTGCCAGCAGTTTACCGGGACTAGCGGCACCAGAGCAGTTCTTC
CDR3 protein: CASSLPGLAAPEQFF
clone size: many
J gene: TRBJ2-1
V gene: TRBV27
D gene: TRBD2

CDR3 DNA: TGTGCCAGCAGCTACGGACAGGGGCCAAATAAAGAGACCCAGTACTTC
CDR3 protein: CASSYGQGPNKETQYF
clone size: NA
J gene: TRBJ2-5
V gene: TRBV3-1/TRBV3-2
D gene: TRBD1

CDR3 DNA: TGTGCCAGCAGTGCGACAGGGGCTGGCTACACCTTC
CDR3 protein: CASSATGAGYTF
clone size: once
J gene: TRBJ1-2
V gene: TRBV27
D gene: TRBD1

CDR3 DNA: TGTGCCAGCAGCGCGCCTGGAGGTGAGCAGTTCTTC
CDR3 protein: CASSAPGGEQFF
clone size: NA
J gene: TRBJ2-1
V gene: TRBV7-2
D gene: NA

CDR3 DNA: TGTGCCAGCAGCCCACCGGGACTGCCGGGCCACGAGCAGTACTTC
CDR3 protein: CASSPPGLPGHEQYF
clone size: NA
J gene: TRBJ2-7
V gene: TRBV6-5
D gene: NA

CDR3 DNA: TGTGCCAGCAGAAGTCCGGGACAGGATGAAGCTTTCTTT
CDR3 protein: CASRSPGQDEAFF
clone size: NA
J gene: TRBJ1-1
V gene: TRBV6-5
D gene: TRBD1

CDR3 DNA: TGTGCCTGTGTGGTGGGGCCTGGTTCACCCCTCCACTTT
CDR3 protein: CACVVGPGSPLHF
clone size: few
J gene: TRBJ1-6
V gene: TRBV30
D gene: NA

CDR3 DNA: TGTGCCAGCAGCTTGGCCAGAGGAGCAGAGAACTATGGCTACACCTTC
CDR3 protein: CASSLARGAENYGYTF
clone size: NA
J gene: TRBJ1-2
V gene: TRBV5-8
D gene: NA

CDR3 DNA: TGCGCCAGCAGCTTGGGTGGACAGATTAACTATGGCTACACCTTC
CDR3 protein: CASSLGGQINYGYTF
clone size: few
J gene: TRBJ1-2
V gene: TRBV5-1
D gene: NA

CDR3 DNA: TGTGCCAGCAACAGGGAGTCGGGTTCCGCGGGAAACACCATATATTTT
CDR3 protein: CASNRESGSAGNTIYF
clone size: NA
J gene: TRBJ1-3
V gene: TRBV9
D gene: NA

CDR3 DNA: TGTGCCAGCAGCCGCGGACTAGCGGGAGGAGCAGACAATGAGCAGTTCTTC
CDR3 protein: CASSRGLAGGADNEQFF
clone size: NA
J gene: TRBJ2-1
V gene: TRBV3-1/TRBV3-2
D gene: TRBD2

CDR3 DNA: TGTGCCAGCAGTTACTGGGACAGCAACTATGGCTACACCTTC
CDR3 protein: CASSYWDSNYGYTF
clone size: NA
J gene: TRBJ1-2
V gene: TRBV6-2/TRBV6-3
D gene: TRBD1

CDR3 DNA: TGCAGCGTTTCATACAGGGCGGACGAGCAGTACTTC
CDR3 protein: CSVSYRADEQYF
clone size: NA
J gene: TRBJ2-7
V gene: TRBV29-1
D gene: NA

CDR3 DNA: TGTGCCAGCAGCTCGCGATACCGGACAGAAGCGGATTCACCCCTCCACTTT
CDR3 protein: CASSSRYRTEADSPLHF
clone size: once
J gene: TRBJ1-6
V gene: TRBV7-2
D gene: NA

CDR3 DNA: TGTGCCAGCAGTAATCTAGCGGGAGGAACCGGGGAGCTGTTTTTT
CDR3 protein: CASSNLAGGTGELFF
clone size: NA
J gene: TRBJ2-2
V gene: TRBV5-4
D gene: TRBD2

CDR3 DNA: TGTGCCAGCAGTGAGGGCGCGGGGTGGGGCTACACCTTC
CDR3 protein: CASSEGAGWGYTF
clone size: NA
J gene: TRBJ1-2
V gene: TRBV6-1
D gene: NA

CDR3 DNA: TGTGCCAGCAGGCAGACAGGGATTAACTATGGCTACACCTTC
CDR3 protein: CASRQTGINYGYTF
clone size: NA
J gene: TRBJ1-2
V gene: TRBV27
D gene: TRBD1

CDR3 DNA: TGTGCCTGGAGTGTACTTGGGGGGACTGAAGCTTTCTTT
CDR3 protein: CAWSVLGGTEAFF
clone size: NA
J gene: TRBJ1-1
V gene: TRBV30
D gene: NA

CDR3 DNA: TGTGCCAGCGGCCGAGGTCAGGGGGTTAACGAGCAGTACTTC
CDR3 protein: CASGRGQGVNEQYF
clone size: NA
J gene: TRBJ2-7
V gene: TRBV5-4
D gene: TRBD1

CDR3 DNA: TGTGCCAGCAGCGTAGACCTAGGGAGCGGGGGGCACGGGGAGCTGTTTTTT
CDR3 protein: CASSVDLGSGGHGELFF
clone size: NA
J gene: TRBJ2-2
V gene: TRBV9
D gene: TRBD2

CDR3 DNA: TGTGCCAGCACCCTCGGGGGTTACGAGCAGTACTTC
CDR3 protein: CASTLGGYEQYF
clone size: NA
J gene: TRBJ2-7
V gene: TRBV3-1/TRBV3-2
D gene: NA

CDR3 DNA: TGTGCCAGCAGCCTCGAACAGGGGGCATACACTGAAGCTTTCTTT
CDR3 protein: CASSLEQGAYTEAFF
clone size: NA
J gene: TRBJ1-1
V gene: TRBV11-2
D gene: TRBD1

CDR3 DNA: TGTGCCAGCTTCCGTCCGGGACAGGGGGCCCATGAGCAGTTCTTC
CDR3 protein: CASFRPGQGAHEQFF
clone size: NA
J gene: TRBJ2-1
V gene: TRBV28
D gene: TRBD1

CDR3 DNA: TGTGCCAGCAGCTTCCTAAGGAGTGAATCCACTGAAGCTTTCTTT
CDR3 protein: CASSFLRSESTEAFF
clone size: NA
J gene: TRBJ1-1
V gene: TRBV11-2
D gene: NA

CDR3 DNA: TGTGCCTGGACCCCATTCGACAGGGCTGGCGGCTACACCTTC
CDR3 protein: CAWTPFDRAGGYTF
clone size: NA
J gene: TRBJ1-2
V gene: TRBV30
D gene: TRBD1

CDR3 DNA: TGTGCCAGTAAAACCCGAAGCCCTGCCTGGGGCTACACCTTC
CDR3 protein: CASKTRSPAWGYTF
clone size: NA
J gene: TRBJ1-2
V gene: TRBV19
D gene: NA

CDR3 DNA: TGTGCCAGCAGCCGGGACAGGTACTACGAGCAGTACTTC
CDR3 protein: CASSRDRYYEQYF
clone size: NA
J gene: TRBJ2-7
V gene: TRBV6-5
D gene: TRBD1

CDR3 DNA: TGTGCCAGCACCCGGGGGGGGACATTAGACTATGGCTACACCTTC
CDR3 protein: CASTRGGTLDYGYTF
clone size: once
J gene: TRBJ1-2
V gene: TRBV28
D gene: NA

CDR3 DNA: TGTGCCAGCAGTGACTCAGGGGCCCGTGGCAATGAGCAGTTCTTC
CDR3 protein: CASSDSGARGNEQFF
clone size: NA
J gene: TRBJ2-1
V gene: TRBV6-4
D gene: NA

CDR3 DNA: TGTGCCAGCTACCGGGACAGTCACACAGATACGCAGTATTTT
CDR3 protein: CASYRDSHTDTQYF
clone size: NA
J gene: TRBJ2-3
V gene: TRBV2
D gene: TRBD1

CDR3 DNA: TGTGCCAGCAGCTTTCAGGGGCCTGGGGCCAACGTCCTGACTTTC
CDR3 protein: CASSFQGPGANVLTF
clone size: once
J gene: TRBJ2-6
V gene: TRBV5-4
D gene: NA

CDR3 DNA: TGTGCCATCACCCCAGCGGGCCCTCCCTCTGGGGAGCAGTACTTC
CDR3 protein: CAITPAGPPSGEQYF
clone size: once
J gene: TRBJ2-7
V gene: TRBV10-3
D gene: NA

CDR3 DNA: TGTGCCAGTGCGTGGGACAGAGCAACGGGGGAGCAGTACTTC
CDR3 protein: CASAWDRATGEQYF
clone size: NA
J gene: TRBJ2-7
V gene: TRBV19
D gene: TRBD1

CDR3 DNA: TGTGCCAGCAGTTTATTGGAAGGGGAAGATACGCAGTATTTT
CDR3 protein: CASSLLEGEDTQYF
clone size: NA
J gene: TRBJ2-3
V gene: TRBV28
D gene: NA

CDR3 DNA: TGTGCCAGCAGAGGCCTAGCGGGGTTCCAAGAGACCCAGTACTTC
CDR3 protein: CASRGLAGFQETQYF
clone size: NA
J gene: TRBJ2-5
V gene: TRBV27
D gene: TRBD2

CDR3 DNA: TGTGCCACCAACCGGGAGGGGGCGGGCACCGGGGAGCTGTTTTTT
CDR3 protein: CATNREGAGTGELFF
clone size: NA
J gene: TRBJ2-2
V gene: TRBV2
D gene: NA

CDR3 DNA: TGTGCCAGCAGCGCGGCAGGGTCAGGCATTCAGTACTTC
CDR3 protein: CASSAAGSGIQYF
clone size: NA
J gene: TRBJ2-4
V gene: TRBV7-2
D gene: NA

CDR3 DNA: TGTGCCACCAGTGATCGGACAAGCAATCAGCCCCAGCATTTT
CDR3 protein: CATSDRTSNQPQHF
clone size: NA
J gene: TRBJ1-5
V gene: TRBV24-1
D gene: NA

CDR3 DNA: TGTGCCAGCAGCTTAGCGACTAGCGGGACCGGGGAGACCCAGTACTTC
CDR3 protein: CASSLATSGTGETQYF
clone size: NA
J gene: TRBJ2-5
V gene: TRBV11-2
D gene: TRBD2

CDR3 DNA: TGTGCCATCAGCACGACAGGCTACGAGCAGTACTTC
CDR3 protein: CAISTTGYEQYF
clone size: NA
J gene: TRBJ2-7
V gene: TRBV10-3
D gene: NA

CDR3 DNA: TGCGCCAGCAGCTTGCAGGGGCTGCGTGCTGGGGCCAACGTCCTGACTTTC
CDR3 protein: CASSLQGLRAGANVLTF
clone size: NA
J gene: TRBJ2-6
V gene: TRBV5-1
D gene: NA

CDR3 DNA: TGCAGCGTTGAAATCGGGACTAGCGGGTTAGGGACCCAGTACTTC
CDR3 protein: CSVEIGTSGLGTQYF
clone size: NA
J gene: TRBJ2-5
V gene: TRBV29-1
D gene: TRBD2

CDR3 DNA: TGTGCCAGCAGTCCCCAGCGAGGGACTGAAGCTTTCTTT
CDR3 protein: CASSPQRGTEAFF
clone size: once
J gene: TRBJ1-1
V gene: TRBV27
D gene: NA

CDR3 DNA: TGTGCCAGCTCACCTACAGGACGGGGGAGCACAGATACGCAGTATTTT
CDR3 protein: CASSPTGRGSTDTQYF
clone size: NA
J gene: TRBJ2-3
V gene: TRBV18
D gene: NA

CDR3 DNA: TGCAGCGTTGATAGGGGCCGGGAGACCCAGTACTTC
CDR3 protein: CSVDRGRETQYF
clone size: NA
J gene: TRBJ2-5
V gene: TRBV29-1
D gene: NA

CDR3 DNA: TGTGCCAGCTCACCGCGGACTAATGAAAAACTGTTTTTT
CDR3 protein: CASSPRTNEKLFF
clone size: once
J gene: TRBJ1-4
V gene: TRBV18
D gene: NA